This T cell receptor beta chain was captured by sequencing in a study of cytomegalovirus exposure and HLA in healthy donors. Findings of the study overall: About 90% or about 30% of the time was how often most TCR beta V segments were productive, according to an earlier analysis.

Germline loops: CDR1 SGHRS, CDR2 YFSETQ. CDR3 length equals 12 residues. Trimming took off 5 bases at V and 9 bases at J, with 9 bases between the two ends. For this clone: The antigen remains unidentified.

In the PCR, 60 Vbeta and 13 Jbeta primers were used. Assay used: immunoSEQ multiplex PCR; TCRdb lists only in-frame clones, some missing. Seen here are about 140,000 clones, about 76% observed once, and the top ten hold 3.1%. The chain has TRBV5-1 and TRBJ1-6; weak D call: TRBD1 (5 bases). Material: PBMCs. This TCR came from a female donor in good health and CMV-seronegative. The CDR3 here is CASRGRGSPLHF. The CDR3 DNA sequence: TGCGCCAGCAGGGGGCGAGGTTCACCCCTCCACTTT.